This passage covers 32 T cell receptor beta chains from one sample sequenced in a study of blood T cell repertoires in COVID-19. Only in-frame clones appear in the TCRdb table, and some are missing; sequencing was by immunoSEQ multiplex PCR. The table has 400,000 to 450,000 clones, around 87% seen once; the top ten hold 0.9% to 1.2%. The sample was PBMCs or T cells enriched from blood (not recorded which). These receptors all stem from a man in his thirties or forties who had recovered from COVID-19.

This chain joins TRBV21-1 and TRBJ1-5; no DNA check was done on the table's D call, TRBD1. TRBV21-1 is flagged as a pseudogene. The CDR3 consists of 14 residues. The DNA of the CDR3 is TGTGCCAGCAGCGAAGAACACGTGAATCAGCCCCAGCATTTT. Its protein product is CASSEEHVNQPQHF.

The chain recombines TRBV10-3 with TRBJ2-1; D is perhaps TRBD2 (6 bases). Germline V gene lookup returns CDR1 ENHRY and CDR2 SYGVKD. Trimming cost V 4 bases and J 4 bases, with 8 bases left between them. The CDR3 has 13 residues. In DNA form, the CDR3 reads TGTGCCATCAGTGCGGCGGGATACAATGAGCAGTTCTTC. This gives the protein CAISAAGYNEQFF.

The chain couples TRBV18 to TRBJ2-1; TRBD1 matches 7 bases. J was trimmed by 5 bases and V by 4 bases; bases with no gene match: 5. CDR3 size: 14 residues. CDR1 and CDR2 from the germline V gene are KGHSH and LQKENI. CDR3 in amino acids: CASSQGTAHNEQFF. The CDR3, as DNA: TGTGCCAGCTCACAAGGGACAGCACACAATGAGCAGTTCTTC.

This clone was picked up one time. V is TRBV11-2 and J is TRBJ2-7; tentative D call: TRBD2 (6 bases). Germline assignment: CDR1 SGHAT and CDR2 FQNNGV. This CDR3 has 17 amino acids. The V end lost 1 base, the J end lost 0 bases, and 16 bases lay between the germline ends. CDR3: CASSLVVVSGPSYEQYF. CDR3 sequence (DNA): TGTGCCAGCAGCTTAGTCGTCGTTAGCGGCCCCTCCTACGAGCAGTACTTC.

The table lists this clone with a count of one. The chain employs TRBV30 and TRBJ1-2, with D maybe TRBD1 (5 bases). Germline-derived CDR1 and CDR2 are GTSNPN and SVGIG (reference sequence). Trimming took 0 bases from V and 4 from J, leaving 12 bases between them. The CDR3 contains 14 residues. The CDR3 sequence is CAWSVRGIIYGYTF. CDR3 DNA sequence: TGTGCCTGGAGTGTCCGGGGGATTATCTATGGCTACACCTTC.

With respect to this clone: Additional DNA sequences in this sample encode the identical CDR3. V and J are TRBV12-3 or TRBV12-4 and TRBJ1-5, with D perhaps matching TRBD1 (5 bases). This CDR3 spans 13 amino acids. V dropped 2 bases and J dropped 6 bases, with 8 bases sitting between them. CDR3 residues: CASSLQGGQPQHF. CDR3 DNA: TGTGCCAGCAGTTTACAGGGCGGTCAGCCCCAGCATTTT.

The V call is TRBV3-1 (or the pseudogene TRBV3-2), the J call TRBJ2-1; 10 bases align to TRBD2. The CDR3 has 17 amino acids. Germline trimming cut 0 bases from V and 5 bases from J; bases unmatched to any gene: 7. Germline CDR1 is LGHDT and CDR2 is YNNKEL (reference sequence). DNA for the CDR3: TGTGCCAGCAGCCAAGATCCCGGGACTAGCGTGAACAATGAGCAGTTCTTC. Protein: CASSQDPGTSVNNEQFF.

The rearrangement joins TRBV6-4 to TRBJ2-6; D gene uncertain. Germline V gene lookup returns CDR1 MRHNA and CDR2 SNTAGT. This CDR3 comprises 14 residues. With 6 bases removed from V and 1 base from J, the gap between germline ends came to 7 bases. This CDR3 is CASREQSGANVLTF. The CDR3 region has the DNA TGTGCCAGCAGAGAACAGTCTGGGGCCAACGTCCTGACTTTC.

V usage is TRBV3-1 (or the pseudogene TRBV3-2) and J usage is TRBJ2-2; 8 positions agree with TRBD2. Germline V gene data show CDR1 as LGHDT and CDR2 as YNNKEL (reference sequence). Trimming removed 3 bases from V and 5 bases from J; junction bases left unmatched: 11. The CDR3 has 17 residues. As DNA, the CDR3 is TGTGCCAGCAGCCACGAACGGACTAGCCTCCCGACCGGGGAGCTGTTTTTT. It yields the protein CASSHERTSLPTGELFF.

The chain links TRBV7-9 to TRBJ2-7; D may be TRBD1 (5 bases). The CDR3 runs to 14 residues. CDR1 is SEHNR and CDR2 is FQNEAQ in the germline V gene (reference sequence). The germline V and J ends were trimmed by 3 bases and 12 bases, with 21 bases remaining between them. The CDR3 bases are TGTGCCAGCAGCTTGCAGGGATCCGTCCGACGAAGGTACTTC. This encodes CASSLQGSVRRRYF.

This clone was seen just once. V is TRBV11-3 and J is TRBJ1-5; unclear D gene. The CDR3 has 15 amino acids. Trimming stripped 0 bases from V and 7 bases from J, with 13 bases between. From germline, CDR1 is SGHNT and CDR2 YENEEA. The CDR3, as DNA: TGTGCCAGCAGCTTAGATTGGCAGATCTTACAGCCCCAGCATTTT. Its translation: CASSLDWQILQPQHF.

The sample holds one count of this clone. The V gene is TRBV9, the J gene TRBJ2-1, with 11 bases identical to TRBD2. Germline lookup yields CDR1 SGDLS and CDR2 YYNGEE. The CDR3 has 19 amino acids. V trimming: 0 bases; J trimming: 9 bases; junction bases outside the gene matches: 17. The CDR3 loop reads CASSVGLSGRAFIFGEQFF. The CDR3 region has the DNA TGTGCCAGCAGCGTAGGTCTTAGCGGGAGGGCCTTCATCTTCGGTGAGCAGTTCTTC.

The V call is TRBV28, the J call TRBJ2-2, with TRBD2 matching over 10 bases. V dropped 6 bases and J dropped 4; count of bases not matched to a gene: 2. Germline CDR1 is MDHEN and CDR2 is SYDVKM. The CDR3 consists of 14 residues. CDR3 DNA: TGTGCCAGCAGGTCTAGCGGGAGCACCGGGGAGCTGTTTTTT. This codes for CASRSSGSTGELFF.

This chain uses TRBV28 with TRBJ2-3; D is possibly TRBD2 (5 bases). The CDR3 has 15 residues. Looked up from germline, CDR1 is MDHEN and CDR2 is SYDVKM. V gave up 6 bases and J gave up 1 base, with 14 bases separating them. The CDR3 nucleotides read TGTGCCAGCAGCATTAAAGCGGCCCGCACAGATACGCAGTATTTT. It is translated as CASSIKAARTDTQYF.

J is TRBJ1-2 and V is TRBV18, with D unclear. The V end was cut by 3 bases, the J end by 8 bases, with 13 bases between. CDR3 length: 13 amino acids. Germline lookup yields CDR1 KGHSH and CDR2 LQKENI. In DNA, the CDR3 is TGTGCCAGCTCACCCTTGACCGGGGAAGGCTACACCTTC. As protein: CASSPLTGEGYTF. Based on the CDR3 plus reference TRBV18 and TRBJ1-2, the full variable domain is NAGVMQNPRHLVRRRGQEARLRCSPMKGHSHVYWYRQLPEEGLKFMVYLQKENIIDESGMPKERFSAEFPKEGPSILRIQQVVRGDSAAYFCASSPLTGEGYTFGSGTRLTVV.

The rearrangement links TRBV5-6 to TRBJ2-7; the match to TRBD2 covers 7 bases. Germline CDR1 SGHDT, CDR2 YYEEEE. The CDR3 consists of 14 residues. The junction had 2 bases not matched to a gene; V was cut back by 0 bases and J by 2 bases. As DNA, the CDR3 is TGTGCCAGCAGCTTGGCGGGGGGAACCTACGAGCAGTACTTC. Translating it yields CASSLAGGTYEQYF. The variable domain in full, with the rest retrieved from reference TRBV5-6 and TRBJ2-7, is DAGVTQSPTHLIKTRGQQVTLRCSPKSGHDTVSWYQQALGQGPQFIFQYYEEEERQRGNFPDRFSGHQFPNYSSELNVNALLLGDSALYLCASSLAGGTYEQYFGPGTRLTVT.

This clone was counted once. Here the CDR3 DNA reads TGTGCCACCAAAAGGATCTCGGGACAGGGAGCATCACCCCTCCACTTT. Its protein product is CATKRISGQGASPLHF. J is TRBJ1-6 and V is TRBV27; 9 bases line up with TRBD1. CDR3 length: 16 residues. Germline CDR1 reads MNHEY; CDR2 reads SMNVEV (reference sequence). The ends lost 10 bases at V and 10 bases at J; junction bases unmatched: 17.

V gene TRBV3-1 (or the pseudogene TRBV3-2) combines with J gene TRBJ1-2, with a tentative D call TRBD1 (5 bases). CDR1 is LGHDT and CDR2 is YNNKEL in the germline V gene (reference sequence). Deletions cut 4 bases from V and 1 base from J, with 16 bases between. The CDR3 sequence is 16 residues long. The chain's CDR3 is CASSPTDSNLNYGYTF. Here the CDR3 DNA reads TGTGCCAGCAGCCCGACCGACAGCAACCTTAACTATGGCTACACCTTC.

Here the CDR3 reads CASSFDTPDYYEQYF. DNA for the CDR3: TGTGCCAGCAGCTTCGATACGCCAGACTACTACGAGCAGTACTTC. V usage is TRBV5-5 and J usage is TRBJ2-7, with a weak D call TRBD2 (5 bases). The germline gives CDR1 SGHKS, CDR2 YYEKEE (reference sequence). The CDR3 contains 15 residues. Between the trimmed V and J ends, which lost 2 bases and 3 bases, there was a span of 15 bases.

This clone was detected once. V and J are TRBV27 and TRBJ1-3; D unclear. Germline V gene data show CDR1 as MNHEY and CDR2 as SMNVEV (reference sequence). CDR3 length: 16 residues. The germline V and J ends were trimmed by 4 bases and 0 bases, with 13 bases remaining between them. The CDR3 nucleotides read TGTGCCAGCAGTTCCGGATCTTACAGCTCTGGAAACACCATATATTTT. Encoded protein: CASSSGSYSSGNTIYF.

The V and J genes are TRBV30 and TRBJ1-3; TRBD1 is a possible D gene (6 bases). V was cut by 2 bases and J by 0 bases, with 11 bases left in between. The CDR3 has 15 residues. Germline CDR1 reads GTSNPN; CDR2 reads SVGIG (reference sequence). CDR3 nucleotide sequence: TGTGCCTGGAGTAGAGGGACACCCTCTGGAAACACCATATATTTT. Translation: CAWSRGTPSGNTIYF.

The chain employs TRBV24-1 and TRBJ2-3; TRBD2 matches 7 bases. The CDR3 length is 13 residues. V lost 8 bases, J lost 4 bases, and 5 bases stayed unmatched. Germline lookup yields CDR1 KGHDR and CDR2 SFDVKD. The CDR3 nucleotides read TGTGCCACCAAGGGAGGGGCCGCAGATACGCAGTATTTT. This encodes CATKGGAADTQYF.

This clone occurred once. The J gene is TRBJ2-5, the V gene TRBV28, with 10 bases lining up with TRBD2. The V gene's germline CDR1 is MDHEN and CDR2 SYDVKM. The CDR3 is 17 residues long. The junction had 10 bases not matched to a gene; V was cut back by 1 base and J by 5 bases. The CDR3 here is CASSLFASGRDRETQYF. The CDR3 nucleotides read TGTGCCAGCAGTTTATTTGCTAGCGGGAGAGATAGGGAGACCCAGTACTTC.

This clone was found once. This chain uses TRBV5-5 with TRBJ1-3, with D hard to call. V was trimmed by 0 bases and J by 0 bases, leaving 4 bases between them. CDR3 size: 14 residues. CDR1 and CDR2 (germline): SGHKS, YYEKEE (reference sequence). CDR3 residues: CASSLVISGNTIYF. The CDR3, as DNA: TGTGCCAGCAGCTTGGTAATCTCTGGAAACACCATATATTTT.

The CDR3 bases are TGTGCCAGCAGTTACAGGGAAGGGGGTCAGCCCCAGCATTTT. Protein product: CASSYREGGQPQHF. The chain employs TRBV6-5 and TRBJ1-5, with a possible D match to TRBD1 (6 bases). The germline V gene encodes CDR1 MNHEY and CDR2 SVGAGI. Trimming left V 2 bases short and J 6 bases short, with 11 bases between. There are 14 residues in the CDR3.

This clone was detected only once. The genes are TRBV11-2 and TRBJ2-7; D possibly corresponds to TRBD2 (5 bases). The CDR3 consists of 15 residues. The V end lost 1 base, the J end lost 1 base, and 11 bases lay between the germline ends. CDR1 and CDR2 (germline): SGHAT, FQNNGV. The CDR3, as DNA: TGTGCCAGCAGCTTAGGCCAGCGGAGTTCCTACGAGCAGTACTTC. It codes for CASSLGQRSSYEQYF.

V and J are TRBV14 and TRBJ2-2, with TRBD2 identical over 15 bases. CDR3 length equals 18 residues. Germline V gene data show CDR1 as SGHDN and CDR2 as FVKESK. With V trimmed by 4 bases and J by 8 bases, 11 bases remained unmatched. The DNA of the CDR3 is TGTGCCAGCAGCCCGGGACTAGCGGGAGGCTCCTGGTTTGGGGAGCTGTTTTTT. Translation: CASSPGLAGGSWFGELFF.

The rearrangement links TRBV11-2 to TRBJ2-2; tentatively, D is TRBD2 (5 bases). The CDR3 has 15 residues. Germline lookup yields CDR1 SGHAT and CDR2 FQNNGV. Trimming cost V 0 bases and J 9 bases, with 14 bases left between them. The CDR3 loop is CASSLEESRGRELFF. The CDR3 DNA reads TGTGCCAGCAGCTTAGAAGAGAGCCGGGGAAGGGAGCTGTTTTTT. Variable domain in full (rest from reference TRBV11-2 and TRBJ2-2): EAGVAQSPRYKIIEKRQSVAFWCNPISGHATLYWYQQILGQGPKLLIQFQNNGVVDDSQLPKDRFSAERLKGVDSTLKIQPAKLEDSAVYLCASSLEESRGRELFFGEGSRLTVL.

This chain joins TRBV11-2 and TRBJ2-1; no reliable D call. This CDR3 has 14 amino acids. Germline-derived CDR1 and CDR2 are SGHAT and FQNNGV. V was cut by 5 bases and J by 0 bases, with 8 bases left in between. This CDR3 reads CASSRPSSYNEQFF. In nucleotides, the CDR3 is TGTGCCAGCAGCCGCCCTAGCTCCTACAATGAGCAGTTCTTC.

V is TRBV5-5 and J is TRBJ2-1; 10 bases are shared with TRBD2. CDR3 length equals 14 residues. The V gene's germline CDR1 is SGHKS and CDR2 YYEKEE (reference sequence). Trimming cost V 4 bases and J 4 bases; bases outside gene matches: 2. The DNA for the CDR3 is TGTGCCAGCAGCGGACTAGCGGAATACAATGAGCAGTTCTTC. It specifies CASSGLAEYNEQFF.

CDR3 loop: CSVAPDRGNTEAFF. CDR3 nucleotides: TGCAGCGTTGCACCAGACAGGGGGAACACTGAAGCTTTCTTT. The rearrangement uses TRBV29-1 and TRBJ1-1; 8 positions match TRBD1. After removal of 4 bases from V and 1 base from J, the junction contained 5 bases not matched to a gene. CDR3 length equals 14 residues. CDR1 SQVTM and CDR2 ANQGSEA come from the germline V gene.

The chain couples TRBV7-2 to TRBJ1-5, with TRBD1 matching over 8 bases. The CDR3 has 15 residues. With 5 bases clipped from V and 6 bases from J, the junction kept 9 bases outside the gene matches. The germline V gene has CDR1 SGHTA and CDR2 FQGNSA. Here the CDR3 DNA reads TGTGCCAGCAGCCCGGGGCAGGGGGCTTTTCAGCCCCAGCATTTT. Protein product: CASSPGQGAFQPQHF. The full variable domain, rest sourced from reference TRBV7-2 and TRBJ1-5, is GAGVSQSPSNKVTEKGKDVELRCDPISGHTALYWYRQSLGQGLEFLIYFQGNSAPDKSGLPSDRFSAERTGGSVSTLTIQRTQQEDSAVYLCASSPGQGAFQPQHFGDGTRLSIL.